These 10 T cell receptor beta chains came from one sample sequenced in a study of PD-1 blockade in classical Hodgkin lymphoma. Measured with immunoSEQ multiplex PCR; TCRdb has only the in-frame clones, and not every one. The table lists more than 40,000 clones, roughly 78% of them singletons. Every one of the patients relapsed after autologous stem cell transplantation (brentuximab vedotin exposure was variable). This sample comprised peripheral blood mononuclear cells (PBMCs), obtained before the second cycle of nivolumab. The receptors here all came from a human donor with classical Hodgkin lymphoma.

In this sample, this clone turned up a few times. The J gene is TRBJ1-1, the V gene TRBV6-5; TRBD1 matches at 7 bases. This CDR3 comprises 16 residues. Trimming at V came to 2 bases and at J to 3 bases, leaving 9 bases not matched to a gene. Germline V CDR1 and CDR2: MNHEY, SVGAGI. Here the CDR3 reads CASSYRLSRGYTEAFF. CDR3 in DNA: TGTGCCAGCAGTTACCGGTTGAGCAGGGGGTACACTGAAGCTTTCTTT.

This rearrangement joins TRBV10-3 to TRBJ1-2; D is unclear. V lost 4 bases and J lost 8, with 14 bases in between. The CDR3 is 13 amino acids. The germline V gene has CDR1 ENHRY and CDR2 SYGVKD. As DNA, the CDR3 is TGTGCCATCAGTGTCAGAGGCGGAGAAGGCTACACCTTC. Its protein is CAISVRGGEGYTF.

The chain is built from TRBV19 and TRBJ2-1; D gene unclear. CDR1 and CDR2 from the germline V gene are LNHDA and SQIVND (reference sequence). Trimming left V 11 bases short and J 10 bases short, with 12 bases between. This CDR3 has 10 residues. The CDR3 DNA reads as TGTGCCGTTGGGGTCCAAGAGCAGTTCTTC. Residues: CAVGVQEQFF.

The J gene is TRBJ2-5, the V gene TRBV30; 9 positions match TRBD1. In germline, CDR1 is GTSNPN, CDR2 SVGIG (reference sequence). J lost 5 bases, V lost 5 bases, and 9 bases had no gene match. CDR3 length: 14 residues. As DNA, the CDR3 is TGTGCCTGGGGAAGACAGGGGGTTAGCGAGACCCAGTACTTC. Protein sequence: CAWGRQGVSETQYF.

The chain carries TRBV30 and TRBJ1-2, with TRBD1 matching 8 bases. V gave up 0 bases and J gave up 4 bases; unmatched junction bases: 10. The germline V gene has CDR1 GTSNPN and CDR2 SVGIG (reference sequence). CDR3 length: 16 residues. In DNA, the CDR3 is TGTGCCTGGAGTGTATTCAGGGGGCGAGCGGTCTATGGCTACACCTTC. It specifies CAWSVFRGRAVYGYTF. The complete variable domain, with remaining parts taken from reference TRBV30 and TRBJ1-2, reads SQTIHQWPATLVQPVGSPLSLECTVEGTSNPNLYWYRQAAGRGLQLLFYSVGIGQISSEVPQNLSASRPQDRQFILSSKKLLLSDSGFYLCAWSVFRGRAVYGYTFGSGTRLTVV.

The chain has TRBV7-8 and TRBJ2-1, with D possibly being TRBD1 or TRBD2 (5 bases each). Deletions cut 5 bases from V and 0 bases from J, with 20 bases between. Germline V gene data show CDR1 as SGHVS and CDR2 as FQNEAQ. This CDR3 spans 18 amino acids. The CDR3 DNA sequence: TGTGCCAGCAGCCTCCGGGGCACAGATCCTAGCTCCTACAATGAGCAGTTCTTC. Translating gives CASSLRGTDPSSYNEQFF.

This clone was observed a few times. The CDR3, as DNA: TGTGCCAGCAGCCCCGCAGGGTTCGGGGCCAACGTCCTGACTTTC. Translated, it gives CASSPAGFGANVLTF. The chain couples TRBV11-2 to TRBJ2-6; a weak D match, TRBD1 (5 bases). The CDR3 is 15 residues long. Trimming removed 5 bases at V and 4 bases at J, with 12 bases between. CDR1 SGHAT and CDR2 FQNNGV come from the germline V gene.

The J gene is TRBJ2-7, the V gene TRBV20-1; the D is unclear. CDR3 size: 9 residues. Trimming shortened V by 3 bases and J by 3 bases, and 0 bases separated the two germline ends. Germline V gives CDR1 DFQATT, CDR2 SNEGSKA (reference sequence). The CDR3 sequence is CSASYEQYF. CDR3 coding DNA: TGCAGTGCTAGCTACGAGCAGTACTTC.

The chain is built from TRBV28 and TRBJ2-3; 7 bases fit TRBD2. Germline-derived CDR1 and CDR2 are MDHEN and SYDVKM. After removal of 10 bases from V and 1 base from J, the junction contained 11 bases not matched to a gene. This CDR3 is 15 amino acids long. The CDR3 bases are TGTGCCACCATCGGGGAGGGACGAGGCACAGATACGCAGTATTTT. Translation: CATIGEGRGTDTQYF. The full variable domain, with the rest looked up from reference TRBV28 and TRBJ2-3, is DVKVTQSSRYLVKRTGEKVFLECVQDMDHENMFWYRQDPGLGLRLIYFSYDVKMKEKGDIPEGYSVSREKKERFSLILESASTNQTSMYLCATIGEGRGTDTQYFGPGTRLTVL.

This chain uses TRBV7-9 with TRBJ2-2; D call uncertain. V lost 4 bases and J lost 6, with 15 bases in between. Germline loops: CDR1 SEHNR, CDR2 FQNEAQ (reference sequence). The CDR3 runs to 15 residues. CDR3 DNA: TGTGCCAGCAGCTATATGGCCCGGATTGCCGGGGAGCTGTTTTTT. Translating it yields CASSYMARIAGELFF. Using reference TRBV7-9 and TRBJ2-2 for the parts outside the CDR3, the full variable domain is DTGVSQNPRHKITKRGQNVTFRCDPISEHNRLYWYRQTLGQGPEFLTYFQNEAQLEKSRLLSDRFSAERPKGSFSTLEIQRTEQGDSAMYLCASSYMARIAGELFFGEGSRLTVL.